The next 14 T cell receptor beta chains were all read from a single sample in a study of T-cell reconstitution after alpha-beta-depleted transplantation in children. Library preparation (for TCRbeta) was performed with unique molecular identifiers. Using its own MiXCR run on the PCR reads, TCRdb lists one record per CDR3 protein. The table includes about 870,000 distinct CDR3 sequences, under 20% detected once. Sequences were derived from PBMCs, mostly from graft donor cells, sampled 360 days after TCRalphabeta/CD19-depleted stem cell transplant. The receptors originated from a male patient aged 10-17 years who had a stem cell transplant for acute lymphoblastic leukemia, so the T cells may come from the graft donor.

CDR3 nucleotide sequence: TGCGCCAGCAAGTACAGGGACGGGGAAGAGACCCAGTACTTC. This encodes CASKYRDGEETQYF. The chain employs TRBV5-1 and TRBJ2-5; weak D call: TRBD1 (6 bases). The CDR3 consists of 14 residues. With 6 bases removed from V and 3 bases from J, the gap between germline ends came to 15 bases. Per germline, CDR1 SGHRS and CDR2 YFSETQ. Full variable domain (rest looked up from reference TRBV5-1 and TRBJ2-5): KAGVTQTPRYLIKTRGQQVTLSCSPISGHRSVSWYQQTPGQGLQFLFEYFSETQRNKGNFPGRFSGRQFSNSRSEMNVSTLELGDSALYLCASKYRDGEETQYFGPGTRLLVL.

The CDR3 here is CASSLFFMTNTGELFF. The CDR3 nucleotides are TGTGCCAGCAGCTTGTTCTTCATGACGAACACCGGGGAGCTGTTTTTT. This chain links TRBV5-6 with TRBJ2-2; D call uncertain. Germline V lookup: CDR1 SGHDT, CDR2 YYEEEE. Trimming stripped 1 base from V and 0 bases from J, with 10 bases between. The CDR3 totals 16 residues.

The V and J genes are TRBV5-1 and TRBJ2-6, with D perhaps TRBD2 (5 bases). From germline, CDR1 is SGHRS and CDR2 YFSETQ. The CDR3 loop spans 16 amino acids. V lost 5 bases, J lost 2 bases, and 14 bases lay in between. The DNA of the CDR3 is TGCGCCAGCAGTCTGGCCGCCGGGACTGGGGCCAACGTCCTGACTTTC. This codes for CASSLAAGTGANVLTF.

This clonotype was detected ten times or more. The J gene is TRBJ2-3, the V gene TRBV24-1, with a weak D call TRBD2 (5 bases). This CDR3 spans 13 amino acids. Deletions cut 6 bases from V and 1 base from J, with 7 bases between. The V gene's germline CDR1 is KGHDR and CDR2 SFDVKD. In DNA, the CDR3 is TGTGCCACCAGTCTGGGAGGCACAGATACGCAGTATTTT. Protein: CATSLGGTDTQYF.

The sample holds a few counts of this clonotype. This rearrangement joins TRBV20-1 to TRBJ1-1; unclear D gene. The CDR3 consists of 12 residues. Deletions cut 8 bases from V and 8 bases from J, with 18 bases between. Germline V gives CDR1 DFQATT, CDR2 SNEGSKA (reference sequence). CDR3 DNA sequence: TGCAGTCTTAAGCTGGGGTGGGTGGAAGCTTTCTTT. Amino acid sequence: CSLKLGWVEAFF.

The chain joins TRBV27 to TRBJ2-6; 7 nucleotides match TRBD1. The germline gives CDR1 MNHEY, CDR2 SMNVEV (reference sequence). This CDR3 comprises 16 residues. V shed 5 bases, J shed 2 bases, and the junction held 6 bases outside the gene matches. In nucleotides, the CDR3 is TGTGCCAGCAGTCCGTTCACAGGGGCTGGGGCCAACGTCCTGACTTTC. It codes for CASSPFTGAGANVLTF.

This sequence joins TRBV18 and TRBJ1-6; 10 nucleotides align to TRBD1. Germline V lookup: CDR1 KGHSH, CDR2 LQKENI. J lost 8 bases, V lost 5 bases, and 9 bases had no gene match. The CDR3 spans 16 residues. The CDR3 DNA sequence: TGTGCCAGCTCAGCGACCGGGACAGGGGTTCATTCACCCCTCCACTTT. This encodes CASSATGTGVHSPLHF.

This rearrangement joins TRBV12-3 or TRBV12-4 to TRBJ2-7; TRBD2 aligns across 7 bases. Germline trimming cut 5 bases from V and 1 base from J; bases unmatched to any gene: 11. CDR3 length equals 16 residues. The CDR3 bases are TGTGCCAGCAGTCCTGGACTAGTTGAATTGTCCTACGAGCAGTACTTC. Translating gives CASSPGLVELSYEQYF.

The chain couples TRBV7-9 to TRBJ2-5; 7 bases are shared with TRBD2. Germline CDR1 is SEHNR and CDR2 is FQNEAQ (reference sequence). V was clipped by 5 bases and J by 5 bases; unmatched bases: 17. The CDR3 is 17 residues long. The DNA for the CDR3 is TGTGCCAGCAGCCCCCCCCTGAGCGGGACTTCGGGGGAGACCCAGTACTTC. Translation: CASSPPLSGTSGETQYF.

The chain employs TRBV9 and TRBJ1-1; D unresolved. The length of the CDR3 is 13 residues. V was shortened by 0 bases and J by 1 base, with 4 bases between the two germline ends. The V gene's germline CDR1 is SGDLS and CDR2 YYNGEE. The CDR3 sequence is CASSVATNTEAFF. CDR3 DNA: TGTGCCAGCAGCGTAGCTACGAACACTGAAGCTTTCTTT. Filled out from reference TRBV9 and TRBJ1-1, the complete variable domain reads DSGVTQTPKHLITATGQRVTLRCSPRSGDLSVYWYQQSLDQGLQFLIQYYNGEERAKGNILERFSAQQFPDLHSELNLSSLELGDSALYFCASSVATNTEAFFGQGTRLTVV.

Here the CDR3 reads CASRRTGTGNEQYF. The CDR3 bases are TGCGCCAGCAGACGTACCGGGACAGGGAACGAGCAGTACTTC. This rearrangement joins TRBV4-1 to TRBJ2-7, with TRBD1 matching 9 bases. Germline lookup yields CDR1 MGHRA and CDR2 YSYEKL. V gave up 6 bases and J gave up 5 bases; unmatched junction bases: 8. The CDR3 runs 14 residues.

This clonotype was seen a handful of times. V and J are TRBV27 and TRBJ2-7, with 8 bases identical to TRBD1. CDR3 size: 14 residues. The J segment lost 7 bases and the V segment lost 7 bases, leaving 12 bases of the junction unmatched. The germline gives CDR1 MNHEY, CDR2 SMNVEV (reference sequence). The CDR3 sequence: CASTADRAYGEQYF. The CDR3 DNA sequence: TGTGCCAGCACCGCGGACAGGGCATACGGGGAGCAGTACTTC.

This clonotype was counted only a few times. The chain has TRBV15 and TRBJ1-4, with D uncertain. Trimming stripped 0 bases from V and 7 bases from J, with 6 bases between. Germline V lookup: CDR1 LNHNV, CDR2 YYDKDF (reference sequence). CDR3 size: 13 residues. CDR3 amino acids: CATSRDAGEKLFF. In DNA form, the CDR3 reads TGTGCCACCAGCAGAGACGCGGGTGAAAAACTGTTTTTT.

This sequence joins TRBV20-1 and TRBJ2-7, with D perhaps TRBD2 (7 bases). Germline lookup yields CDR1 DFQATT and CDR2 SNEGSKA (reference sequence). The CDR3 contains 16 residues. V was trimmed by 4 bases and J by 3 bases, leaving 22 bases between them. The DNA of the CDR3 is TGCAGTGCTATTAAGGGGGGAGGGCCAGATAACTACGAGCAGTACTTC. This codes for CSAIKGGGPDNYEQYF.